The 3 T cell receptor beta chains below come from one sample, sequenced in a study of CD8+CD57+ T cells in acquired aplastic anemia. All patients picked for sequencing had shown, by flow cytometry, an expansion of CD8+CD57+ cells. TCR beta VDJ combinations and CDR3 sequences were profiled from genomic DNA. A single record per CDR3 protein comes from TCRdb applying MiXCR to the reads. The sample gives approximately 170,000 distinct CDR3 sequences, around 47% of which show up once; roughly 2.9% is in the top ten. Specimen: sorted CD4+, CD8+, or CD8+CD57+ T cells (not recorded which) from PBMCs. Receptors were obtained from a human donor with aplastic anemia.

This chain uses TRBV10-3 with TRBJ1-1; D is unclear. V lost 0 bases and J 5 bases, leaving 10 bases between the germline ends. The CDR3 spans 14 residues. CDR1 is ENHRY, CDR2 SYGVKD, per germline. The DNA for the CDR3 is TGTGCCATCAGTGAGTCGGGAGGGAGGACTGAAGCTTTCTTT. Protein: CAISESGGRTEAFF.

This clonotype was observed at least ten times. The chain links TRBV7-8 to TRBJ1-1; D is ambiguous. Germline CDR1 and CDR2: SGHVS and FQNEAQ. V dropped 2 bases and J dropped 0 bases, with 7 bases sitting between them. CDR3 length equals 14 residues. The CDR3 coding sequence is TGTGCCAGCAGCTTAAAGCAGATGAACACTGAAGCTTTCTTT. Translated: CASSLKQMNTEAFF.

This clonotype was counted many times. V is TRBV12-3 or TRBV12-4 and J is TRBJ1-2; possible D gene TRBD1, 5 bases. V shed 0 bases and J shed 8 bases, with 10 bases lying between them. The length of the CDR3 is 13 residues. For the CDR3, the DNA is TGTGCCAGCAGTTTAGCGCGGGGGTACGGCTACACCTTC. It codes for CASSLARGYGYTF.